A single sample is the source of the 16 T cell receptor beta chains below, sequenced in a study of regulatory T cells in long-lasting Graves disease. Libraries of TCR beta came from iRepertoire HTBI primers plus Arm-PCR of CDR3 regions. MiXCR was run by TCRdb on the multiplex PCR reads, yielding one entry per CDR3 protein. The table lists about 660,000 distinct CDR3 sequences, about 32% of them singletons. This sample's time point: persistent/refractory GD, antithyroid drugs over 5 years with positive TRAb. PBMCs were the source of the RNA used for TCR sequencing. The sample consisted of peripheral blood mononuclear cells (PBMCs), taken when the disease was refractory, from a patient treated with antithyroid drugs. The source is a female donor with Graves disease.

This chain joins TRBV29-1 and TRBJ1-1; 7 positions match TRBD1. The trim removed 7 bases at V and 10 bases at J, leaving 12 bases unmatched. Germline lookup yields CDR1 SQVTM and CDR2 ANQGSEA. This CDR3 spans 12 amino acids. The CDR3 coding sequence is TGCAGCGCGGGGCAAGGGGGCGCGGTAGCTTTCTTT. Amino acids: CSAGQGGAVAFF.

This clonotype was counted at least ten times. The J gene is TRBJ1-6, the V gene TRBV28, with D unclear. Germline CDR1 reads MDHEN; CDR2 reads SYDVKM. CDR3 length: 15 amino acids. V gave up 4 bases and J gave up 7 bases, with 14 bases separating them. This CDR3 reads CASSSRRGRNSPLHF. The CDR3 bases are TGTGCCAGCAGTTCACGACGGGGTAGGAATTCACCCCTCCACTTT.

The chain combines TRBV19 with TRBJ2-1; TRBD2 is a possible D gene (6 bases). Germline CDR1 is LNHDA and CDR2 is SQIVND (reference sequence). V dropped 8 bases and J dropped 2 bases, with 19 bases sitting between them. There are 16 residues in the CDR3. DNA for the CDR3: TGTGCCAGTTTTACCCGGGGGTCGGTGCCCTACAATGAGCAGTTCTTC. It translates to CASFTRGSVPYNEQFF.

The sample holds one count of this clonotype. The chain employs TRBV29-1 and TRBJ2-7; D is perhaps TRBD1 or TRBD2 (5 bases each). In germline, CDR1 is SQVTM, CDR2 ANQGSEA. V was clipped by 0 bases and J by 7 bases, with 19 bases between them. This CDR3 is 15 amino acids long. This CDR3 is CSVEDLRDPSGEQYF. CDR3 nucleotides: TGCAGCGTTGAAGACCTCCGGGACCCATCAGGGGAGCAGTACTTC.

The J gene is TRBJ1-1, the V gene TRBV11-1; 9 nucleotides line up with TRBD1. Germline trimming cut 6 bases from V and 1 base from J; bases unmatched to any gene: 6. The CDR3 has 15 amino acids. Looked up from germline, CDR1 is SGHAT and CDR2 is FQDESV (reference sequence). CDR3 bases: TGTGCCAGCAGGACATACAGGGGGCAGAACACTGAAGCTTTCTTT. Amino acids: CASRTYRGQNTEAFF.

The rearrangement uses TRBV2 and TRBJ2-7; maybe TRBD2 (6 bases). The CDR3 runs to 11 residues. Germline CDR1 reads SNHLY; CDR2 reads FYNNEI. In nucleotides, the CDR3 is TGTGCGTACACGGGGAGGACCGAGCAGTACTTC. This gives the protein CAYTGRTEQYF.

This clonotype was seen a handful of times. The V gene is TRBV28, the J gene TRBJ1-5; weak D call: TRBD1 (5 bases). Germline V lookup: CDR1 MDHEN, CDR2 SYDVKM. The V and J ends lost 3 bases and 11 bases respectively, with 8 bases between them. There are 11 residues in the CDR3. The CDR3 DNA sequence: TGTGCCAGCAGTTTCCGGGGGGCCCAGCATTTT. Translation gives CASSFRGAQHF.

Many counts were recorded for this clonotype. The J gene is TRBJ1-2, the V gene TRBV10-3; possible D gene TRBD1, 5 bases. The CDR3 sequence is 13 residues long. Germline loops: CDR1 ENHRY, CDR2 SYGVKD. The V end lost 5 bases, the J end lost 8 bases, and 15 bases lay between the germline ends. CDR3 in DNA: TGTGCCATCAGTTTAACGGGGGACTCGGGCTACACCTTC. Residues: CAISLTGDSGYTF.

Note on this clonotype: One base away lies a much larger clone, so this may be a sequencing read error. The chain combines TRBV28 with TRBJ2-7; TRBD2 agrees at 7 bases. Unmatched junction bases numbered 11, after V lost 6 bases and J lost 6 bases. The CDR3 totals 14 residues. Germline values: CDR1 MDHEN, CDR2 SYDVKM. The CDR3 sequence is CASRGPAGTGEQYF. Here the CDR3 DNA reads TGTGCCAGCAGAGGGCCAGCGGGAACAGGCGAGCAGTACTTC.

J is TRBJ2-7 and V is TRBV5-1, with 8 nucleotides matching TRBD1. The CDR3 extends over 12 amino acids. From germline, CDR1 is SGHRS and CDR2 YFSETQ. Germline trimming cut 6 bases from V and 6 bases from J; bases unmatched to any gene: 5. CDR3 bases: TGCGCCAGCAAGGACAGGGAGTCCGAGCAGTACTTC. Translating gives CASKDRESEQYF.

The rearrangement uses TRBV19 and TRBJ1-2, with D maybe TRBD1 (5 bases). Trimming stripped 6 bases from V and 4 bases from J, with 18 bases between. Germline lookup yields CDR1 LNHDA and CDR2 SQIVND (reference sequence). CDR3 size: 15 residues. The CDR3, as DNA: TGTGCCAGTAGACTCGACGGGGCTTTTCCCTATGGCTACACCTTC. Translated: CASRLDGAFPYGYTF. The full variable domain, rest sourced from reference TRBV19 and TRBJ1-2, is DGGITQSPKYLFRKEGQNVTLSCEQNLNHDAMYWYRQDPGQGLRLIYYSQIVNDFQKGDIAEGYSVSREKKESFPLTVTSAQKNPTAFYLCASRLDGAFPYGYTFGSGTRLTVV.

This clonotype was picked up many times. This chain connects TRBV7-2 to TRBJ1-1; the D is unclear. Trimming stripped 2 bases from V and 2 bases from J, with 9 bases between. This CDR3 has 14 amino acids. Germline lookup yields CDR1 SGHTA and CDR2 FQGNSA. The CDR3 nucleotides read TGTGCCAGCAGCTTAATTCCCTACAACACTGAAGCTTTCTTT. The encoded protein is CASSLIPYNTEAFF. Based on the CDR3 plus reference TRBV7-2 and TRBJ1-1, the full variable domain is GAGVSQSPSNKVTEKGKDVELRCDPISGHTALYWYRQSLGQGLEFLIYFQGNSAPDKSGLPSDRFSAERTGGSVSTLTIQRTQQEDSAVYLCASSLIPYNTEAFFGQGTRLTVV.

This chain connects TRBV7-9 to TRBJ2-5; D perhaps matches TRBD2 (6 bases). Germline values: CDR1 SEHNR, CDR2 FQNEAQ (reference sequence). Trimming stripped 5 bases from V and 4 bases from J, with 20 bases between. This CDR3 contains 16 residues. DNA for the CDR3: TGTGCCAGCAGCGCCCCGCCTGGCGGGATCGGAGAGACCCAGTACTTC. Amino acids: CASSAPPGGIGETQYF.

This clonotype was recorded many times. The J gene is TRBJ1-6, the V gene TRBV2, with TRBD1 matching over 7 bases. This CDR3 has 16 amino acids. Germline lookup yields CDR1 SNHLY and CDR2 FYNNEI. V shed 5 bases, J shed 6 bases, and the junction held 10 bases outside the gene matches. The CDR3 loop reads CASSRMTGQLNSPLHF. The CDR3 nucleotides read TGTGCCAGCAGTAGAATGACGGGACAGCTTAATTCACCCCTCCACTTT.

The genes are TRBV20-1 and TRBJ1-1, with 8 bases matching TRBD1. Germline V gene data show CDR1 as DFQATT and CDR2 as SNEGSKA (reference sequence). CDR3 length: 14 amino acids. V gave up 7 bases and J gave up 7 bases; unmatched junction bases: 14. In DNA, the CDR3 is TGCAGTGGAGATACCGGGACAGGCCGAGTTGAAGCTTTCTTT. This translates into CSGDTGTGRVEAFF.

This clonotype was recorded a few times. The genes are TRBV25-1 and TRBJ1-1; D gene uncertain. CDR3 length: 14 residues. Trimming pared 5 bases from V and 1 base from J, leaving 11 bases between. Germline CDR1 reads MGHDK; CDR2 reads SYGVNS. The CDR3 nucleotides are TGTGCCAGCAGTCTACCAGACGGGAACACTGAAGCTTTCTTT. It specifies CASSLPDGNTEAFF.